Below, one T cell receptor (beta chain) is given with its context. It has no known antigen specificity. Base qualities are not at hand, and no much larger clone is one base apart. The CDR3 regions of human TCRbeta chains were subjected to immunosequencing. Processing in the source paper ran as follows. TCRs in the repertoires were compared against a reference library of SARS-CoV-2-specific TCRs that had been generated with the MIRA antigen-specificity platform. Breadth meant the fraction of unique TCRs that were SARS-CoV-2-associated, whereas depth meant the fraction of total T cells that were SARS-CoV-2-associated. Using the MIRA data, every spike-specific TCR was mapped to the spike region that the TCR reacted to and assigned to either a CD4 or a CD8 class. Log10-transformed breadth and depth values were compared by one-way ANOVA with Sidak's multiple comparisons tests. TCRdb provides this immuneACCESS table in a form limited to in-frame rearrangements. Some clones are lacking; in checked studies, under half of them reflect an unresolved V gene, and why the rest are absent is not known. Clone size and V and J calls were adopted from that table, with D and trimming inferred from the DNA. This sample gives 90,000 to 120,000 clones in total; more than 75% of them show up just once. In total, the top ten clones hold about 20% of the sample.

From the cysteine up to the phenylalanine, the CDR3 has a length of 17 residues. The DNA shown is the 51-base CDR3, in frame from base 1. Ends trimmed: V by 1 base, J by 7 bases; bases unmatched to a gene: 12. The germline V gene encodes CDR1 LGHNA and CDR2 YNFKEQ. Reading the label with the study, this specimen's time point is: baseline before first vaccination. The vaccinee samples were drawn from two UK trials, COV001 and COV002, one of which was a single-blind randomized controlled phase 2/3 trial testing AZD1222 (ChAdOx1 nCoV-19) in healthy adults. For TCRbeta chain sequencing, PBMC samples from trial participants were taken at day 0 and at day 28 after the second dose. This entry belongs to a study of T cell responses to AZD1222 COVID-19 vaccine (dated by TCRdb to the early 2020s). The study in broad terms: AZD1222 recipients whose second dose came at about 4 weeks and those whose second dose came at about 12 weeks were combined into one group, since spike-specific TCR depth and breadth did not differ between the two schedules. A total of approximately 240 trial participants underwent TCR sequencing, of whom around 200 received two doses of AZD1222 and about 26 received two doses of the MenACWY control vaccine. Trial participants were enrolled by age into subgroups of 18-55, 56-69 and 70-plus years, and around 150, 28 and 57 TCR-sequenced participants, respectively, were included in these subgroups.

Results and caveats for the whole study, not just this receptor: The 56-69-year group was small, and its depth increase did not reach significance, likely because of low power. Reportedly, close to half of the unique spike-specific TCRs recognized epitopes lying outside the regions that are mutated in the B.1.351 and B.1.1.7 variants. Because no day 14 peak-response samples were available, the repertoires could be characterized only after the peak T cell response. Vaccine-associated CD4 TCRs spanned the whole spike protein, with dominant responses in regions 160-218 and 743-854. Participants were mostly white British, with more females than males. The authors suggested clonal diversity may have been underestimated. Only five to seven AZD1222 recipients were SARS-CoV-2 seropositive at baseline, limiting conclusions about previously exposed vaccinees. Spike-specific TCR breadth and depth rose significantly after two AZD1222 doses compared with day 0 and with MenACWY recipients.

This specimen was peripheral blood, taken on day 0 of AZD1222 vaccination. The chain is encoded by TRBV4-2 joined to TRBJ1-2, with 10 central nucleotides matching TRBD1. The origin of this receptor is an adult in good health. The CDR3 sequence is CASSQGPTGGASSGYTF. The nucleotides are TGTGCCAGCAGCCAAGGACCGACAGGGGGCGCGTCCAGTGGCTACACCTTC.